This entry lists 8 T cell receptor beta chains sequenced from one sample in a study of blood T cell repertoires in COVID-19. Generated by immunoSEQ multiplex PCR, the TCRdb table keeps only in-frame clones and is missing some. The profile shows about 150,000 clones, approximately 84% of them singletons. The sequenced material came from PBMCs or T cells enriched from blood (not recorded which). The origin of the receptors is a woman aged 50 to 60 who had recovered from COVID-19.

V gene TRBV9 combines with J gene TRBJ1-2; 7 bases align to TRBD1. Per germline, CDR1 SGDLS and CDR2 YYNGEE. The CDR3 length is 14 residues. The J segment lost 7 bases and the V segment lost 4 bases, leaving 10 bases of the junction unmatched. CDR3: CASSPRDSRLGYTF. The CDR3, as DNA: TGTGCCAGCAGCCCCCGGGACAGCCGGCTTGGCTACACCTTC.

The table lists this clone with a count of one. V and J are TRBV6-5 and TRBJ2-7; 8 bases are shared with TRBD1. Germline V gives CDR1 MNHEY, CDR2 SVGAGI. CDR3 length: 16 amino acids. Unmatched junction bases numbered 8, after V lost 2 bases and J lost 2 bases. The CDR3 DNA reads as TGTGCCAGCAGTTACACCCGACAGGGGAGCCCCTACGAGCAGTACTTC. Translation gives CASSYTRQGSPYEQYF.

V is TRBV6-5 and J is TRBJ2-2, with TRBD1 matching over 12 bases. CDR3 length: 15 amino acids. V lost 6 bases to trimming and J lost 3 bases; unmatched junction nucleotides: 2. The germline V gene encodes CDR1 MNHEY and CDR2 SVGAGI. The CDR3 sequence is CASRGQGADTGELFF. As DNA, the CDR3 is TGTGCCAGCAGGGGACAGGGGGCCGACACCGGGGAGCTGTTTTTT.

The chain couples TRBV9 to TRBJ2-3, with TRBD2 matching 9 bases. The germline CDR1 and CDR2 sequences are SGDLS and YYNGEE. CDR3 length: 16 amino acids. The trim removed 4 bases at V and 3 bases at J, leaving 9 bases unmatched. The CDR3 DNA reads as TGTGCCAGCAGCTCACCGCGGGAGGGTAGGACAGATACGCAGTATTTT. It yields the protein CASSSPREGRTDTQYF.

The chain couples TRBV9 to TRBJ2-1, with 8 bases that match TRBD1. Germline CDR1 and CDR2: SGDLS and YYNGEE. The CDR3 consists of 14 residues. Germline trimming cut 3 bases from V and 5 bases from J; bases unmatched to any gene: 4. The CDR3 DNA reads TGTGCCAGCAGCGCAGGGACAGGCGACAATGAGCAGTTCTTC. It specifies CASSAGTGDNEQFF.

This chain joins TRBV27 and TRBJ2-7; 9 nucleotides align to TRBD1. Looked up from germline, CDR1 is MNHEY and CDR2 is SMNVEV (reference sequence). The CDR3 loop spans 13 amino acids. The ends lost 7 bases at V and 3 bases at J; junction bases unmatched: 4. CDR3 DNA: TGTGCCAGCATGACGACAGGGGGCTACGAGCAGTACTTC. As protein: CASMTTGGYEQYF.

In this sample, this clone turned up once. This chain uses TRBV5-4 with TRBJ2-1; maybe TRBD2 (6 bases). The CDR3 runs 15 residues. Germline V gives CDR1 SGHNT, CDR2 YYREEE (reference sequence). Trimming left V 4 bases short and J 0 bases short, with 11 bases between. The CDR3 protein is CASSPGLPSYNEQFF. The CDR3 nucleotides are TGTGCCAGCAGCCCGGGACTTCCCTCCTACAATGAGCAGTTCTTC. The whole variable domain, remainder taken from reference TRBV5-4 and TRBJ2-1, is ETGVTQSPTHLIKTRGQQVTLRCSSQSGHNTVSWYQQALGQGPQFIFQYYREEENGRGNFPPRFSGLQFPNYSSELNVNALELDDSALYLCASSPGLPSYNEQFFGPGTRLTVL.

The V gene is TRBV27, the J gene TRBJ1-1; no clear D. CDR3 length: 13 residues. Germline CDR1 is MNHEY and CDR2 is SMNVEV (reference sequence). Trimming took off 2 bases at V and 2 bases at J, with 6 bases between the two ends. The chain's CDR3 is CASSLASNTEAFF. The CDR3 region has the DNA TGTGCCAGCAGTTTAGCGAGTAACACTGAAGCTTTCTTT.